A single sample is the source of the 10 T cell receptor beta chains below, sequenced in a study of vaccination and CD4 T cells after COVID-19. Sequenced with the Oncomine TCR Beta short-read assay was DNA taken from cultured CD4+ T cells. MiXCR was run by TCRdb on the PCR reads, yielding one entry per CDR3 protein. The table has roughly 12,000 distinct CDR3 sequences, about half seen once. Treatment reported: approximately nine-day PBMC culture with coronavirus spike peptide pools or control peptides (ViraFEST assay). These receptors' targets are unknown. Sequenced: CD4+ T cells from blood, cultured in vitro. The receptors derive from a human donor who had recovered from COVID-19.

The V call is TRBV20-1, the J call TRBJ2-4; no firm D call. Per germline, CDR1 DFQATT and CDR2 SNEGSKA (reference sequence). The CDR3 length is 18 residues. Trimming shortened V by 3 bases and J by 0 bases, and 21 bases separated the two germline ends. In DNA form, the CDR3 reads TGCAGTGCTAGGGCTAGTTCGGCTAAATTCCTAGCCAAAAACATTCAGTACTTC. Amino acids: CSARASSAKFLAKNIQYF.

This clonotype was detected a few times. The chain joins TRBV20-1 to TRBJ2-7; possible D gene TRBD2, 6 bases. This CDR3 has 16 residues. V lost 1 base and J 5 bases, leaving 21 bases between the germline ends. The germline V gene has CDR1 DFQATT and CDR2 SNEGSKA (reference sequence). CDR3 coding DNA: TGCAGTGCTAGAGGGACGGGAAGGCGGGATCTCCACGAGCAGTACTTC. This encodes CSARGTGRRDLHEQYF.

This clonotype was seen only once. The CDR3 reads CASSPWGPKQETQYF. The CDR3 region has the DNA TGTGCCAGCAGTCCCTGGGGGCCCAAGCAAGAGACCCAGTACTTC. The gene calls are TRBV28 and TRBJ2-5; D perhaps matches TRBD1 (6 bases). CDR3 length: 15 residues. Germline V CDR1 and CDR2: MDHEN, SYDVKM. Trimming stripped 5 bases from V and 2 bases from J, with 15 bases between.

This clonotype counts as medium-sized (0.01 to 0.1%). The gene calls are TRBV29-1 and TRBJ1-1, with D perhaps TRBD1 (5 bases). From germline, CDR1 is SQVTM and CDR2 ANQGSEA. V lost 7 bases, J lost 5 bases, and 17 bases lay in between. The CDR3 sequence is 13 residues long. CDR3 residues: CSADSRWKTEAFF. As DNA, the CDR3 is TGCAGCGCCGACAGTCGGTGGAAGACTGAAGCTTTCTTT. Full variable domain (outside the CDR3, taken from reference TRBV29-1 and TRBJ1-1): SAVISQKPSRDICQRGTSLTIQCQVDSQVTMMFWYRQQPGQSLTLIATANQGSEATYESGFVIDKFPISRPNLTFSTLTVSNMSPEDSSIYLCSADSRWKTEAFFGQGTRLTVV.

This clonotype was found a few times. The CDR3 region has the DNA TGTGCCAGCAGCCGAACGGCGGGAGGGGGTAGAGAGCAGTTCTTC. It specifies CASSRTAGGGREQFF. This chain connects TRBV7-8 to TRBJ2-1; 9 bases map to TRBD2. The ends lost 5 bases at V and 10 bases at J; junction bases unmatched: 12. The CDR3 is 15 amino acids. CDR1 and CDR2 (germline): SGHVS, FQNEAQ. Variable domain in full (rest from reference TRBV7-8 and TRBJ2-1): GAGVSQSPRYKVAKRGQDVALRCDPISGHVSLFWYQQALGQGPEFLTYFQNEAQLDKSGLPSDRFFAERPEGSVSTLKIQRTQQEDSAVYLCASSRTAGGGREQFFGPGTRLTVL.

The chain has TRBV10-3 and TRBJ2-5; the D gene is possibly TRBD2 (5 bases). V gave up 2 bases and J gave up 6 bases, with 16 bases separating them. Per germline, CDR1 ENHRY and CDR2 SYGVKD. This CDR3 contains 15 residues. In DNA, the CDR3 is TGTGCCATCAGTGAGGGTACGGGGAACTATCAGACCCAGTACTTC. It specifies CAISEGTGNYQTQYF.

The chain employs TRBV30 and TRBJ1-5, with 8 bases matching TRBD1. Germline-derived CDR1 and CDR2 are GTSNPN and SVGIG (reference sequence). This CDR3 has 17 amino acids. The J segment lost 8 bases and the V segment lost 3 bases, leaving 18 bases of the junction unmatched. The CDR3 DNA follows: TGTGCCTGGAGCGGGCGAAACAGGACAGGGAGGACGGAGCCCCAGCATTTT. This translates into CAWSGRNRTGRTEPQHF.

V gene TRBV5-6 combines with J gene TRBJ1-1, with 9 bases fitting TRBD1. CDR3 size: 16 residues. J gave up 4 bases and V 0 bases, and 7 bases lay outside the gene matches. Germline CDR1 and CDR2: SGHDT and YYEEEE. The CDR3 nucleotides are TGTGCCAGCAGCTTGGACAGGGGGCGGGTAATCACTGAAGCTTTCTTT. Translating it yields CASSLDRGRVITEAFF.

The rearrangement joins TRBV20-1 to TRBJ2-3; 7 bases align to TRBD2. V lost 5 bases and J lost 2; bases outside the gene matches: 13. This CDR3 region has 16 residues. In germline, CDR1 is DFQATT, CDR2 SNEGSKA (reference sequence). The CDR3 reads CSASTVAGGFTDTQYF. The CDR3, as DNA: TGCAGTGCTTCAACAGTAGCGGGCGGATTCACAGATACGCAGTATTTT.

This sequence joins TRBV20-1 and TRBJ2-5; TRBD1 might be the D (5 bases). CDR3 length equals 14 residues. V lost 1 base and J 5 bases, leaving 14 bases between the germline ends. The V gene's germline CDR1 is DFQATT and CDR2 SNEGSKA (reference sequence). The CDR3 DNA reads TGCAGTGCTAGAGCGGCGGCAGGGCGGGAGACCCAGTACTTC. Encoded protein: CSARAAAGRETQYF.